The present T cell receptor beta chain was sequenced within a study of OX40 agonist ivuxolimab in advanced cancers. Study conclusions and caveats: Expanded clones were, on average, more numerous in CD8+ T cells than in CD4+. Clonal expansion in partial responders at 0.1-3.0 mg/kg ranked among the lowest.

On this clone: As yet, its antigen is unknown.

TCRdb's copy holds only in-frame clones and misses some; the assay was immunoSEQ multiplex PCR. This sample carries fewer than 60,000 clones, around 82% of them seen once, and the ten largest clones take about 3.8%. The sequencing here drew on CD4+ or CD8+ T cells sorted from blood, taken in a trial of the OX40 agonist ivuxolimab. The TCR originated in an adult with an advanced solid tumor such as melanoma, head and neck, liver or kidney cancer.

CDR3 residues: CASGPSVPGPRSPLHF. CDR3 bases: TGTGCTAGTGGTCCCTCGGTGCCGGGTCCTCGGTCACCCCTCCACTTT. The rearrangement links TRBV12-5 to TRBJ1-6; no firm D call. The CDR3 is 16 amino acids. CDR1 is LGHNT, CDR2 FRNRAP, per germline. Between the trimmed V and J ends, which lost 5 bases and 10 bases, there was a span of 21 bases.